The rows below give T cell receptor beta chains drawn from one sample of a study of blood T cell repertoires in COVID-19. Assay: immunoSEQ multiplex PCR; the TCRdb copy retains only in-frame clones and omits some. The table shows about 250,000 clones, with 70% to 90% occurring only once. Material: peripheral blood. These receptors came from a woman in her forties who had recovered from COVID-19. Both conserved end residues are part of each CDR3. D genes are given only for firm matches. Size is stated for part of the rows, as once, few or many counts, or as a class when the clone is expanded.

D: TRBD1; size: -; V: TRBV7-3; J: TRBJ1-2; DNA: TGTGCCAGCAGCTCTCGAGGGGACAGGTATGGCTACACCTTC; CDR3: CASSSRGDRYGYTF
D: -; size: -; V: TRBV19; J: TRBJ1-4; DNA: TGTGCCAGTAGCAACGCAGGGTCGAATGAAAAACTGTTTTTT; CDR3: CASSNAGSNEKLFF
D: TRBD2; size: -; V: TRBV6-6; J: TRBJ2-7; DNA: TGTGCCAGCAGTTCCCACCCGGGGGGAATCTTCAACGAGCAGTACTTC; CDR3: CASSSHPGGIFNEQYF
D: -; size: once; V: TRBV7-2; J: TRBJ1-5; DNA: TGTGCCAGCAGCTTAGGGTCAGGGCGGGGACATCAGCCCCAGCATTTT; CDR3: CASSLGSGRGHQPQHF
D: TRBD1; size: -; V: TRBV9; J: TRBJ1-2; DNA: TGTGCCAGCAGCGTAGGGGACAGGGGTACCTATGGCTACACCTTC; CDR3: CASSVGDRGTYGYTF
D: TRBD1; size: -; V: TRBV4-1; J: TRBJ2-5; DNA: TGCGCCAGCAGCCAAGATCCCGGGACAGGGGTCCAAGAGACCCAGTACTTC; CDR3: CASSQDPGTGVQETQYF
D: TRBD2; size: -; V: TRBV4-3; J: TRBJ2-2; DNA: TGCGCCAGCAGCCGAGAGGGACGGGGGGCCGGGGAGCTGTTTTTT; CDR3: CASSREGRGAGELFF
D: -; size: -; V: TRBV27; J: TRBJ1-2; DNA: TGTGCCAGCACTCCAACAGTGATGGTTAACTATGGCTACACCTTC; CDR3: CASTPTVMVNYGYTF
D: -; size: -; V: TRBV5-1; J: TRBJ1-1; DNA: TGCGCCAGCAGCTTGATGAGTCAGGCCACTGAAGCTTTCTTT; CDR3: CASSLMSQATEAFF
D: TRBD1; size: -; V: TRBV27; J: TRBJ2-1; DNA: TGTGCCAGCAGCCCGACCGACAGGGATAATGAGCAGTTCTTC; CDR3: CASSPTDRDNEQFF
D: -; size: -; V: TRBV19; J: TRBJ1-5; DNA: TGTGCCAGTAGTACAAGACGGCCAGGAACTTATAGCAATCAGCCCCAGCATTTT; CDR3: CASSTRRPGTYSNQPQHF
D: TRBD1; size: -; V: TRBV18; J: TRBJ1-6; DNA: TGTGCCAGCCTTCGAGAGACAGGGGTATTGCCCCTCCACTTT; CDR3: CASLRETGVLPLHF
D: -; size: -; V: TRBV7-2; J: TRBJ2-3; DNA: TGTGCCAGCAGCTTACCAAGCACAGATACGCAGTATTTT; CDR3: CASSLPSTDTQYF
D: TRBD1; size: -; V: TRBV11-2; J: TRBJ1-5; DNA: TGTGCCAGCAGCCCAGGACAGGTCAATCAGCCCCAGCATTTT; CDR3: CASSPGQVNQPQHF
D: -; size: -; V: TRBV4-1; J: TRBJ1-5; DNA: TGCGCCAGCAGCCAAGGCGAAGATTATCAGCCCCAGCATTTT; CDR3: CASSQGEDYQPQHF
D: -; size: -; V: TRBV29-1; J: TRBJ1-5; DNA: TGCAGCGTTGTTATGGTGAGCGGTCAGCCCCAGCATTTT; CDR3: CSVVMVSGQPQHF
D: -; size: -; V: TRBV28; J: TRBJ1-2; DNA: TGTGCCAGTGTAGGAGGTAACTATGGCTACACCTTC; CDR3: CASVGGNYGYTF
D: TRBD1; size: -; V: TRBV28; J: TRBJ1-2; DNA: TGTGCCAGCAGATCCAAAACGACAGGGAACTATGGCTACACCTTC; CDR3: CASRSKTTGNYGYTF
D: TRBD1; size: once; V: TRBV5-1; J: TRBJ2-1; DNA: TGCGCCAGCAGCCCGGGACAGGGGGTCGGGGCCAGGGAGCAGTTCTTC; CDR3: CASSPGQGVGAREQFF
D: -; size: -; V: TRBV28; J: TRBJ2-7; DNA: TGTGCCAGCGGCTCCCTCGGAGCATCCTACGAGCAGTACTTC; CDR3: CASGSLGASYEQYF
D: -; size: -; V: TRBV28; J: TRBJ1-2; DNA: TGTGCCAGCACCACTCGGGGGAAAGCCAACACCTTC; CDR3: CASTTRGKANTF
D: TRBD2; size: -; V: TRBV15; J: TRBJ2-1; DNA: TGTGCCACCAGCGGCCGGACTAGCGGGGGGCCTACTCACCACAATGAGCAGTTCTTC; CDR3: CATSGRTSGGPTHHNEQFF
D: -; size: -; V: TRBV2; J: TRBJ1-3; DNA: TGTGCCAGCAGCCCTCAGCAGGCTCGCTCTGGAAACACCATATATTTT; CDR3: CASSPQQARSGNTIYF
D: -; size: -; V: TRBV7-8; J: TRBJ2-2; DNA: TGTGCCAGCAGCTTAAGCAGGGTAATCGGGGAGCTGTTTTTT; CDR3: CASSLSRVIGELFF
D: -; size: -; V: TRBV6-5; J: TRBJ2-7; DNA: TGTGCCATCCCTGCAGGGGTCACCTTAATGGGCGAGCAGTACTTC; CDR3: CAIPAGVTLMGEQYF
D: TRBD1; size: -; V: TRBV5-1; J: TRBJ2-3; DNA: TGCGCCAGCAGACCCACAGGGGGAGATACGCAGTATTTT; CDR3: CASRPTGGDTQYF
D: -; size: few; V: TRBV3-1/TRBV3-2; J: TRBJ1-2; DNA: TGTGCCAGCAGCCAAGGGCCCCAAACTAACTATGGCTACACCTTC; CDR3: CASSQGPQTNYGYTF
D: TRBD1; size: many; V: TRBV5-6; J: TRBJ2-7; DNA: TGTGCCAGCAGCTTCCGGGACAGGGGTTACGAGCAGTACTTC; CDR3: CASSFRDRGYEQYF
D: -; size: -; V: TRBV6-6; J: TRBJ2-1; DNA: TGTGCCAGCAGTCACGATCTAGGCGGTTACTCCTACAATGAGCAGTTCTTC; CDR3: CASSHDLGGYSYNEQFF
D: -; size: once; V: TRBV3-1/TRBV3-2; J: TRBJ2-7; DNA: TGTGCCAGCAGCCAAGATGTGAGGGCCCACTACGAGCAGTACTTC; CDR3: CASSQDVRAHYEQYF
D: -; size: -; V: TRBV20-1; J: TRBJ2-3; DNA: TGCAGTGCTAGTGGTAGTTTGGGCACAGATACGCAGTATTTT; CDR3: CSASGSLGTDTQYF
D: -; size: -; V: TRBV30; J: TRBJ1-3; DNA: TGTGCCTGGAGTCAACGGGCCATATATTTT; CDR3: CAWSQRAIYF
D: TRBD1; size: -; V: TRBV11-3; J: TRBJ2-5; DNA: TGTGCCAGCAGCTCCGGACAGGGGGAGGTGGAGACCCAGTACTTC; CDR3: CASSSGQGEVETQYF
D: -; size: few; V: TRBV9; J: TRBJ1-5; DNA: TGTGCCAGCAGCGTAGAAGGGGGACAGCCCCAGCATTTT; CDR3: CASSVEGGQPQHF
D: -; size: -; V: TRBV7-2; J: TRBJ1-5; DNA: TGTGCCAGCAGCTTAACGGCTCAGGGGCAGCCCCAGCATTTT; CDR3: CASSLTAQGQPQHF
D: TRBD1; size: -; V: TRBV10-3; J: TRBJ1-1; DNA: TGTGCCATCAGTGAGTCGCGGGGGACAGGGTTGAAAGCTTTCTTT; CDR3: CAISESRGTGLKAFF
D: -; size: -; V: TRBV24-1; J: TRBJ1-5; DNA: TGTGCCACCAGTGACCCCAAGGGGGGCAATCAGCCCCAGCATTTT; CDR3: CATSDPKGGNQPQHF
D: TRBD1; size: once; V: TRBV7-2; J: TRBJ2-1; DNA: TGTGCCAGCAGCGGGGGGACAGGGGGCGGCGATGAGCAGTTCTTC; CDR3: CASSGGTGGGDEQFF